This is a list of T cell receptor beta chains from one sample in a study of blood T cell repertoires in COVID-19. Libraries were prepared by immunoSEQ multiplex PCR; TCRdb keeps only in-frame clonotypes and omits some of them. There are around 58,000 clones in the sample; 70% to 90% occur only once, and 15% to 20% lies in the top ten. Sequenced material: peripheral blood. The receptors were gathered from a human donor in a cohort sampled during active COVID-19. The CDR3 runs from the conserved cysteine through the conserved F or W. A D gene is named only where the DNA matches it firmly. Rows may omit the clone size; those that give it use once, few, many or a size class.

j_gene	d_gene	v_gene	abundance	len	CDR3aa	CDR3nt
TRBJ1-1	TRBD1	TRBV10-3	few	16	CAISERGQGANTEAFF	TGTGCCATCAGTGAGCGGGGACAGGGTGCGAACACTGAAGCTTTCTTT
TRBJ1-1	TRBD1	TRBV19	-	14	CASTRTGGLPEAFF	TGTGCCAGTACTAGGACAGGGGGCTTGCCTGAAGCTTTCTTT
TRBJ2-3	TRBD2	TRBV5-4	-	17	CASSRRLAGDQTDTQYF	TGTGCCAGCAGCCGACGACTAGCGGGCGACCAGACAGATACGCAGTATTTT
TRBJ2-1	-	TRBV11-2	-	14	CASSSGLIYNEQFF	TGTGCCAGCAGCTCGGGACTTATCTACAATGAGCAGTTCTTC
TRBJ2-3	TRBD2	TRBV9	-	20	CASSVGTSGGTFPSTDTQYF	TGTGCCAGCAGCGTAGGGACTAGCGGGGGAACATTCCCGAGCACAGATACGCAGTATTTT
TRBJ1-2	TRBD1	TRBV18	-	12	CASSPQGDGYTF	TGTGCCAGCTCTCCCCAGGGGGATGGCTACACCTTC
TRBJ2-6	-	TRBV4-2	-	18	CASSPLGQGVSGANVLTF	TGTGCCAGCAGCCCCCTGGGGCAGGGTGTTTCTGGGGCCAACGTCCTGACTTTC
TRBJ2-2	-	TRBV10-3	-	16	CAISERDSPNTGELFF	TGTGCCATCAGTGAGAGAGACAGCCCGAACACCGGGGAGCTGTTTTTT
TRBJ2-1	TRBD2	TRBV9	once	16	CASSRTSGGYYNEQFF	TGTGCCAGCAGCCGAACTAGCGGGGGCTACTACAATGAGCAGTTCTTC
TRBJ1-6	-	TRBV5-1	many	15	CASRGGGYSESPLHF	TGCGCCAGCAGAGGTGGGGGCTACTCGGAATCACCCCTCCACTTT
TRBJ1-4	TRBD1	TRBV18	-	15	CASLSTTGKDEKLFF	TGTGCCAGCTTATCAACGACAGGGAAGGATGAAAAACTGTTTTTT
TRBJ2-1	TRBD1	TRBV5-1	once	15	CASSWTGGLMNEQFF	TGCGCCAGCAGCTGGACAGGGGGATTGATGAATGAGCAGTTCTTC
TRBJ1-5	-	TRBV7-2	-	13	CASSQSRNQPQHF	TGTGCCAGCAGCCAGTCCAGGAATCAGCCCCAGCATTTT
TRBJ2-5	-	TRBV7-2	-	13	CASSYVGRETQYF	TGTGCCAGCAGCTATGTCGGTCGAGAGACCCAGTACTTC
TRBJ2-3	TRBD2	TRBV10-3	-	13	CAIWSGGANTQYF	TGTGCCATCTGGAGCGGGGGGGCAAATACGCAGTATTTT
TRBJ2-7	TRBD2	TRBV19	-	18	CASSPGGSGGPFSYEQYF	TGTGCCAGTAGTCCCGGGGGAAGCGGGGGCCCTTTTTCCTACGAGCAGTACTTC
TRBJ1-4	-	TRBV28	-	14	CASSPGRTNEKLFF	TGTGCCAGCAGCCCAGGGCGTACTAATGAAAAACTGTTTTTT
TRBJ1-2	TRBD1	TRBV18	-	13	CASSEGQDYGYTF	TGTGCCAGCTCCGAGGGACAGGACTATGGCTACACCTTC
TRBJ2-1	-	TRBV6-2/TRBV6-3	-	18	CASSYAGDKLSSYNEQFF	TGTGCCAGCAGTTACGCGGGGGACAAACTGAGCTCCTACAATGAGCAGTTCTTC
TRBJ1-6	TRBD1	TRBV13	-	13	CASSLDRLSPLHF	TGTGCCAGCAGCCTGGACAGGCTTTCACCCCTCCACTTT
TRBJ1-1	TRBD1	TRBV3-1/TRBV3-2	-	14	CASSKTGGRTEAFF	TGTGCCAGCAGCAAGACAGGGGGGAGGACTGAAGCTTTCTTT
TRBJ2-2	TRBD2	TRBV3-1/TRBV3-2	-	16	CASSQSSGVNTGELFF	TGTGCCAGCAGCCAAAGTAGCGGGGTGAACACCGGGGAGCTGTTTTTT
TRBJ2-7	-	TRBV3-1/TRBV3-2	-	12	CASSQATYEQYF	TGTGCCAGCAGCCAAGCCACCTACGAGCAGTACTTC
TRBJ1-6	-	TRBV7-8	-	13	CASSLGRDSPLHF	TGTGCCAGCAGCTTAGGAAGAGATTCACCCCTCCACTTT
TRBJ2-2	TRBD2	TRBV19	-	16	CASNALPSGLPGELFF	TGTGCCAGTAATGCCCTGCCTAGCGGATTACCCGGGGAGCTGTTTTTT
TRBJ1-2	-	TRBV11-2	-	13	CASSLKEFYGYTF	TGTGCCAGCAGCTTAAAGGAGTTCTATGGCTACACCTTC
TRBJ2-5	-	TRBV11-2	-	13	CASSLAGPETQYF	TGTGCCAGCAGCTTAGCAGGGCCAGAGACCCAGTACTTC
TRBJ1-1	-	TRBV18	-	15	CASSPAGEQYTEAFF	TGTGCCAGCTCACCCGCCGGGGAACAGTACACTGAAGCTTTCTTT
TRBJ1-1	-	TRBV5-1	-	14	CASSLRQGGTEAFF	TGCGCCAGCAGCTTGCGGCAGGGTGGGACTGAAGCTTTCTTT
TRBJ1-3	-	TRBV9	-	16	CASSVGSGITGNTIYF	TGTGCCAGCAGCGTAGGTTCAGGGATAACTGGAAACACCATATATTTT
TRBJ1-2	-	TRBV7-2	-	14	CASSLGAANYGYTF	TGTGCCAGCAGCTTAGGTGCAGCTAACTATGGCTACACCTTC
TRBJ1-2	-	TRBV5-1	-	15	CASSPREQVAVGYTF	TGCGCCAGCAGCCCAAGGGAACAGGTCGCGGTAGGCTACACCTTC
TRBJ1-2	TRBD1	TRBV4-3	-	15	CASSQVGTGDYGYTF	TGCGCCAGCAGCCAAGTTGGGACAGGCGACTATGGCTACACCTTC
TRBJ2-7	TRBD1	TRBV24-1	-	14	CAALPDRALYEQYF	TGTGCCGCCCTACCGGACAGGGCACTCTACGAGCAGTACTTC
TRBJ1-3	-	TRBV6-5	few	15	CASRETASSGNTIYF	TGTGCCAGCAGGGAGACAGCTAGCTCTGGAAACACCATATATTTT
TRBJ1-3	TRBD1	TRBV7-9	-	17	CASSIWTGESSGNTIYF	TGTGCCAGCAGCATTTGGACAGGGGAGAGCTCTGGAAACACCATATATTTT
TRBJ2-1	-	TRBV12-3/TRBV12-4	-	10	CASSLNEQFF	TGTGCCAGCAGCCTTAATGAGCAGTTCTTC
TRBJ2-2	TRBD2	TRBV10-3	-	14	CAIRSGGGTGELFF	TGTGCCATCAGGAGCGGGGGGGGCACCGGGGAGCTGTTTTTT